Given below is one T cell receptor beta chain in context. Its antigen is as yet unknown. Frozen-stored PBMCs produced approximately 2 micrograms of genomic DNA for TCR beta libraries. These data belong to a study of cytotoxic CD8 clonotypes in ibrutinib-treated CLL. General study results and limits: In comparison with age-matched healthy donors, baseline clonality was higher and tracked circulating CD8+ T-cell counts. Clonality was elevated at ibrutinib response and had returned toward baseline at progression.

The germline CDR1 and CDR2 sequences are GTSNPN and SVGIG (reference sequence). Trimming at V came to 1 base and at J to 6 bases, leaving 11 bases not matched to a gene. CDR3 length: 15 residues. A 1 in 200,000 to 1 in 1 million T cell depth was the sequencing target. Only in-frame clones appear in the TCRdb table, and some are missing; sequencing was by immunoSEQ multiplex PCR. The sample gives some 200,000 clones, about 72% of which show up once; roughly 12% is in the top ten. This sequence joins TRBV30 and TRBJ1-2; 7 nucleotides line up with TRBD1. The TCR was taken from a human donor with chronic lymphocytic leukemia. The material sequenced was PBMCs, taken after 24 months of ibrutinib treatment. Here the CDR3 reads CAWSALDRGTDGYTF. Written as DNA, the CDR3 is TGTGCCTGGAGTGCATTAGACAGAGGGACAGATGGCTACACCTTC.